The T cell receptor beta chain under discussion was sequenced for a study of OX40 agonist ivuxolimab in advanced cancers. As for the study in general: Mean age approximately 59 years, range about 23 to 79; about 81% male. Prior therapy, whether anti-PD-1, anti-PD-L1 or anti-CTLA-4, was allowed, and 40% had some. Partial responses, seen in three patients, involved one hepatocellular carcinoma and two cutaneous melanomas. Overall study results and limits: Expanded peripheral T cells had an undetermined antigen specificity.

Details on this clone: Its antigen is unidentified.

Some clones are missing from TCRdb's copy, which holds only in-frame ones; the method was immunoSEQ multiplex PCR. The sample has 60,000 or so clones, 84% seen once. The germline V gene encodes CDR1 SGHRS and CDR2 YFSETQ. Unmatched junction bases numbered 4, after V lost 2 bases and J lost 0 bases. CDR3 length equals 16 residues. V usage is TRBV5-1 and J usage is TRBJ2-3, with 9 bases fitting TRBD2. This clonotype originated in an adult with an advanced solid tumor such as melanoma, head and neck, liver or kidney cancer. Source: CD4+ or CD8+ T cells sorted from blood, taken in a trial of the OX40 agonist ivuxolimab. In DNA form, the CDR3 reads TGCGCCAGCAGCTTAGCGGGGGGCCGAAGCACAGATACGCAGTATTTT. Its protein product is CASSLAGGRSTDTQYF.